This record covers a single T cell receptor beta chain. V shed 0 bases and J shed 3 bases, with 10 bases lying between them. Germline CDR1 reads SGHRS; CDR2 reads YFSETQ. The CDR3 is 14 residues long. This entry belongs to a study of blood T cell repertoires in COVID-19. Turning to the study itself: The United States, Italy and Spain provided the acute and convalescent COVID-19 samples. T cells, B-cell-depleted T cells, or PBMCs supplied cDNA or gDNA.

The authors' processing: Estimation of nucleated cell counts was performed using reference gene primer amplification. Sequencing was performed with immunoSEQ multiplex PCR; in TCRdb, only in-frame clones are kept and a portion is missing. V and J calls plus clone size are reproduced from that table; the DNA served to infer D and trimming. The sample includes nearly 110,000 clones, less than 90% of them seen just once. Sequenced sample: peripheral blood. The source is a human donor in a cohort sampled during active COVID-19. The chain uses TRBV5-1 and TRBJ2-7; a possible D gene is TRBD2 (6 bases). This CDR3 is CASSLDGSGYEQYF. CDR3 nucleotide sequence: TGCGCCAGCAGCTTGGATGGTAGCGGCTACGAGCAGTACTTC.